Each of the 4 T cell receptor beta chains below was sequenced from the same sample in a study of blood T cell repertoires in COVID-19 (TCRdb year 2020). Preparation of the library involved the immunoSEQ multiplex PCR assay. TCRdb re-hosts the immuneACCESS table, in-frame sequences only. Its copies lack some clones; in the studies checked, an unresolved V gene accounts for under half of them, and the cause for the rest is not known. The table for this sample lists approximately 230,000 clones; approximately 90% of them were counted only once. 2% to 2.5% of the sample lies in the top ten. Input material: peripheral blood. The receptors come from a woman in her thirties or forties who had recovered from COVID-19.

The chain has TRBV28 and TRBJ2-1; a possible D gene is TRBD1 (6 bases). The CDR3 has 13 residues. Germline V gene lookup returns CDR1 MDHEN and CDR2 SYDVKM. V was trimmed by 7 bases and J by 4 bases, leaving 11 bases between them. The CDR3 here is CASTDGQYNEQFF. The CDR3 region has the DNA TGTGCCAGCACTGACGGACAGTACAATGAGCAGTTCTTC.

This clone was counted a single time. The chain is built from TRBV6-6 and TRBJ2-5; TRBD2 is a possible D gene (5 bases). This CDR3 has 13 amino acids. Germline V gene lookup returns CDR1 MNHNY and CDR2 SVGAGI (reference sequence). V was shortened by 2 bases and J by 5 bases, with 9 bases between the two germline ends. Written as DNA, the CDR3 is TGTGCCAGCAGTTACGGCCAGCGGGAGACCCAGTACTTC. Translation gives CASSYGQRETQYF.

The J gene is TRBJ2-5, the V gene TRBV5-6; TRBD2 matches at 7 bases. Germline V gene data show CDR1 as SGHDT and CDR2 as YYEEEE. The junction had 6 bases not matched to a gene; V was cut back by 0 bases and J by 1 base. This CDR3 is 16 amino acids long. CDR3 sequence reads: CASSLASRTSQETQYF. The CDR3 DNA is TGTGCCAGCAGCTTGGCCAGCCGGACTAGCCAAGAGACCCAGTACTTC.

This chain uses TRBV6-6 with TRBJ1-5, with TRBD1 identical over 10 bases. Per the germline V gene, CDR1 is MNHNY and CDR2 is SVGAGI (reference sequence). This CDR3 contains 15 residues. The V and J ends lost 6 bases and 2 bases, in that order; junction bases with no gene match: 4. Here the CDR3 DNA reads TGTGCCAGCAGCCCCGGGACAGGGGGCAATCAGCCCCAGCATTTT. The encoded protein is CASSPGTGGNQPQHF.